This T cell receptor (beta chain) was documented in a study of CD8+ T cells in alopecia areata. About the research overall: Dosing spanned 6 to 18 months on tofacitinib, then 6 months off drug.

This CDR3 spans 15 amino acids. With V trimmed by 2 bases and J by 4 bases, 6 bases remained unmatched. Germline loops: CDR1 MNHEY, CDR2 SMNVEV (reference sequence). Sequencing templates came from extracted RNA that was reverse transcribed into cDNA. TCRdb keeps only in-frame clones here, not all; method: immunoSEQ multiplex PCR. The sample records approximately 150,000 clones, 87% being singletons. The V and J genes are TRBV27 and TRBJ2-3; 7 nucleotides align to TRBD2. The sequenced sample was CD8+ T cells sorted from blood, obtained at week 0. The source is a human donor with alopecia areata. The CDR3 loop reads CASSLGDYSPDTQYF. As DNA, the CDR3 is TGTGCCAGCAGTTTAGGGGACTATAGTCCAGATACGCAGTATTTT.